This T cell receptor beta chain was retrieved from a study of T-cell memory formation after mild COVID-19. General study points: In pre-infection memory, a portion of responding clones appeared, which suggested that cross-reactive memory joined.

TCRdb analysed the 5' RACE reads with MiXCR anew, one entry per CDR3 protein. The sample lists about 560,000 distinct CDR3 sequences; around 17% were seen once. Germline CDR1 is LGHNT and CDR2 is FRNRAP. CDR3 length: 16 residues. The ends lost 0 bases at V and 3 bases at J; junction bases unmatched: 2. On this clonotype itself: Its cognate antigen is unknown.

This TCR derives from an adult woman who had mild COVID-19 (a few samples of this study predate the infection). Cell type and time point are not known. The genes are TRBV12-5 and TRBJ2-1; 10 bases match TRBD1. Source material: PBMCs or a T cell subset sorted from them (not recorded which). Here the CDR3 reads CASGLVRTGGYNEQFF. The DNA for the CDR3 is TGTGCTAGTGGTTTGGTAAGGACAGGGGGCTACAATGAGCAGTTCTTC.